A single sample gave rise to the 20 T cell receptor beta chains below, sequenced in a study of blood T cell repertoires in COVID-19. Assay: immunoSEQ multiplex PCR; the TCRdb copy retains only in-frame clones and omits some. Of 200,000 to 300,000 clones in the sample, about 91% were seen once. The specimen sequenced was PBMCs or T cells enriched from blood (not recorded which). The receptor set was obtained from a woman aged 40 to 49 with acute COVID-19.

In this sample, this clone turned up a few times. The rearrangement links TRBV10-3 to TRBJ1-4, with D unclear. Trimming left V 10 bases short and J 3 bases short, with 9 bases between. The CDR3 runs 12 residues. Germline values: CDR1 ENHRY, CDR2 SYGVKD. The CDR3 DNA follows: TGTGCCACCCAAGGAGCTAATGAAAAACTGTTTTTT. Amino acid sequence: CATQGANEKLFF.

The rearrangement links TRBV5-1 to TRBJ2-3; perhaps TRBD2 as D (5 bases). CDR1 SGHRS and CDR2 YFSETQ come from the germline V gene. The CDR3 totals 15 residues. V lost 0 bases and J 4 bases, leaving 12 bases between the germline ends. The chain's CDR3 is CASSLGGQRADTQYF. For the CDR3, the DNA is TGCGCCAGCAGCTTGGGCGGGCAGAGAGCAGATACGCAGTATTTT.

The V gene is TRBV7-9, the J gene TRBJ1-1; 7 bases line up with TRBD1. The CDR3 spans 13 residues. The germline CDR1 and CDR2 sequences are SEHNR and FQNEAQ (reference sequence). V trimming: 7 bases; J trimming: 5 bases; junction bases outside the gene matches: 7. The CDR3 sequence: CASTLTGNTEAFF. Here the CDR3 DNA reads TGTGCCAGCACCCTGACAGGGAATACTGAAGCTTTCTTT.

The V and J genes are TRBV2 and TRBJ2-7; no definite D call. The CDR3 contains 12 residues. CDR1 is SNHLY and CDR2 is FYNNEI in the germline V gene. Deletions cut 6 bases from V and 3 bases from J, with 9 bases between. The CDR3, as DNA: TGTGCCAGCAGAGTCTCAGACTACGAGCAGTACTTC. Translating it yields CASRVSDYEQYF. The variable domain in full, completed from reference TRBV2 and TRBJ2-7, reads EPEVTQTPSHQVTQMGQEVILRCVPISNHLYFYWYRQILGQKVEFLVSFYNNEISEKSEIFDDQFSVERPDGSNFTLKIRSTKLEDSAMYFCASRVSDYEQYFGPGTRLTVT.

CDR3 sequence reads: CASRSNEKLFF. CDR3 DNA sequence: TGTGCCAGCAGGTCGAATGAAAAACTGTTTTTT. V is TRBV28 and J is TRBJ1-4; D remains unclear. V shed 6 bases and J shed 5 bases, with 4 bases lying between them. The germline V gene encodes CDR1 MDHEN and CDR2 SYDVKM. The CDR3 totals 11 residues.

This chain connects TRBV19 to TRBJ2-1; D may be TRBD2 (6 bases). The CDR3 extends over 14 amino acids. CDR1 and CDR2 (germline): LNHDA, SQIVND (reference sequence). Trimming took off 5 bases at V and 2 bases at J, with 10 bases between the two ends. The CDR3 region has the DNA TGTGCCAGTAGTGTCCAGCGGGCCTACAATGAGCAGTTCTTC. Translation gives CASSVQRAYNEQFF.

The DNA of the CDR3 is TGTGCCAGCAGTGAAGCGCTGGTAGCGGGAGTAGTTACGCAGTATTTT. Protein sequence: CASSEALVAGVVTQYF. The genes are TRBV6-1 and TRBJ2-3; 9 nucleotides line up with TRBD2. This CDR3 region has 16 residues. CDR1 MNHNS and CDR2 SASEGT come from the germline V gene. J gave up 8 bases and V 0 bases, and 9 bases lay outside the gene matches.

The CDR3, as DNA: TGCAGTGCTAGTTCTAGAACAGATACGCAGTATTTT. Residues: CSASSRTDTQYF. This rearrangement joins TRBV20-1 to TRBJ2-3; D not certain. In germline, CDR1 is DFQATT, CDR2 SNEGSKA (reference sequence). The V and J ends lost 3 bases and 3 bases respectively, with 7 bases between them. CDR3 length: 12 residues.

The rearrangement links TRBV7-6 to TRBJ2-3; possibly TRBD1 for D (5 bases). The CDR3 extends over 15 amino acids. The V and J ends lost 2 bases and 1 base respectively, with 10 bases between them. Germline V gene sequence: CDR1 SGHVS, CDR2 FNYEAQ. In nucleotides, the CDR3 is TGTGCCAGCAGCTTACAGGGAATGGGCACAGATACGCAGTATTTT. This encodes CASSLQGMGTDTQYF.

The genes are TRBV18 and TRBJ1-4, with unresolved D. Trimming took off 4 bases at V and 0 bases at J, with 12 bases between the two ends. Germline V gene sequence: CDR1 KGHSH, CDR2 LQKENI. The CDR3 length is 16 residues. CDR3 sequence reads: CASSLSGSATNEKLFF. The CDR3 DNA follows: TGTGCCAGCTCACTATCCGGGAGCGCAACTAATGAAAAACTGTTTTTT.

The chain combines TRBV3-1 (or the pseudogene TRBV3-2) with TRBJ2-2; a weak D match, TRBD2 (6 bases). The CDR3 consists of 17 residues. CDR1 and CDR2 from the germline V gene are LGHDT and YNNKEL (reference sequence). Trimming shortened V by 0 bases and J by 9 bases, and 20 bases separated the two germline ends. Here the CDR3 DNA reads TGTGCCAGCAGCCAAGACTCAGGAGGGTACAGCTTGAGGGAGCTGTTTTTT. Protein: CASSQDSGGYSLRELFF.

This clone turned up a few times. The V and J genes are TRBV24-1 and TRBJ2-1, with TRBD2 identical over 14 bases. V gave up 3 bases and J gave up 10 bases; unmatched junction bases: 10. This CDR3 is 17 amino acids long. The germline gives CDR1 KGHDR, CDR2 SFDVKD. CDR3 nucleotide sequence: TGTGCCACCAGTGATCAGACCGGGACTAGCGGGAGAAACGAGCAGTTCTTC. Translated, it gives CATSDQTGTSGRNEQFF.

The V gene is TRBV19, the J gene TRBJ2-5; 9 nucleotides match TRBD1. CDR1 LNHDA and CDR2 SQIVND come from the germline V gene (reference sequence). V lost 2 bases and J lost 6; bases outside the gene matches: 4. The CDR3 is 14 amino acids. The CDR3 coding sequence is TGTGCCAGTAGTATATTGGGACAGGGCCAGACCCAGTACTTC. It codes for CASSILGQGQTQYF.

This rearrangement joins TRBV5-3 to TRBJ2-1, with 13 bases fitting TRBD2. TRBV5-3 falls under the ORF class, with uncertain function. The CDR3 loop spans 17 amino acids. V lost 4 bases to trimming and J lost 8 bases; unmatched junction nucleotides: 12. DNA for the CDR3: TGTGCCAGAAGCGGTAGGACTAGCGGGAGCTTCGCCGATGAGCAGTTCTTC. Translating gives CARSGRTSGSFADEQFF.

The V and J genes are TRBV5-1 and TRBJ2-1; 8 bases line up with TRBD1. The length of the CDR3 is 13 residues. CDR1 SGHRS and CDR2 YFSETQ come from the germline V gene. V trimming: 5 bases; J trimming: 5 bases; junction bases outside the gene matches: 3. The CDR3 DNA follows: TGCGCCAGCAGGACACAGGGGGACAATGAGCAGTTCTTC. Amino acids: CASRTQGDNEQFF.

The chain joins TRBV28 to TRBJ1-2, with 10 bases lining up with TRBD1. The CDR3 is 13 residues long. Trimming removed 5 bases from V and 4 bases from J; junction bases left unmatched: 1. Looked up from germline, CDR1 is MDHEN and CDR2 is SYDVKM. The CDR3 spells CASSGTGVYGYTF. The CDR3 DNA follows: TGTGCCAGCAGTGGGACAGGGGTCTATGGCTACACCTTC.

The rearrangement joins TRBV10-1 to TRBJ2-3, with TRBD2 matching 10 bases. V gave up 0 bases and J gave up 6 bases; unmatched junction bases: 6. In germline, CDR1 is WNHNN, CDR2 SYGVQD (reference sequence). The CDR3 is 16 residues long. The CDR3 loop is CASSESPSGSMDTQYF. In DNA, the CDR3 is TGCGCCAGCAGTGAGTCCCCTAGCGGGAGTATGGATACGCAGTATTTT.

Remarks on this clone: One end of the junction is discordant with germline, which a read error may explain. The chain couples TRBV9 to TRBJ1-1; 8 bases are a match to TRBD1. CDR3 length: 14 amino acids. Germline CDR1 SGDLS, CDR2 YYNGEE. Written as DNA, the CDR3 is TGTGCCAGCAGCGGTCTCGGATCCCAGGGGGCGATTAGCTTT. Its protein product is CASSGLGSQGAISF.

The genes are TRBV7-9 and TRBJ2-1, with 13 bases lining up with TRBD2. CDR1 is SEHNR, CDR2 FQNEAQ, per germline (reference sequence). V dropped 3 bases and J dropped 9; count of bases not matched to a gene: 8. The CDR3 contains 16 residues. CDR3 nucleotide sequence: TGTGCCAGCAGCTTTACCCCCGGACTAGCGGGAGTTGAGCAGTTCTTC. It yields the protein CASSFTPGLAGVEQFF. The full variable domain, with the rest looked up from reference TRBV7-9 and TRBJ2-1, is DTGVSQNPRHKITKRGQNVTFRCDPISEHNRLYWYRQTLGQGPEFLTYFQNEAQLEKSRLLSDRFSAERPKGSFSTLEIQRTEQGDSAMYLCASSFTPGLAGVEQFFGPGTRLTVL.

V is TRBV3-1 (or the pseudogene TRBV3-2) and J is TRBJ1-4; D is unresolved. Germline V gene lookup returns CDR1 LGHDT and CDR2 YNNKEL (reference sequence). The CDR3 has 15 amino acids. Trimming pared 1 base from V and 4 bases from J, leaving 10 bases between. The CDR3 coding sequence is TGTGCCAGCAGCCAAGGACGGGGTTTTAATGAAAAACTGTTTTTT. Translating gives CASSQGRGFNEKLFF.